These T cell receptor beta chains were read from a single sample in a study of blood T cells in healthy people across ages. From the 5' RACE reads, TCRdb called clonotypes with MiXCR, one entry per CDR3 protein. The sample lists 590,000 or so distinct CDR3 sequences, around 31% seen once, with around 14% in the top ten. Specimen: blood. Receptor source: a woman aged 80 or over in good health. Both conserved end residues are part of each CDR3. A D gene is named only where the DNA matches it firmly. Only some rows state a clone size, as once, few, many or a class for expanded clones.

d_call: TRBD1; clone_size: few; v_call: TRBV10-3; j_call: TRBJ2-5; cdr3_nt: TGTGCCATCAGCTGGGACAGGGAGAGGGATGAGCAGTACTTC; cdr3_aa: CAISWDRERDEQYF
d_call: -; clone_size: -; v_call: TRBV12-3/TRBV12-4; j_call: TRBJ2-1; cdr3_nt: TGTGCCAGCAGATCCATCAGGGTTGGCAATGAGCAGTTCTTC; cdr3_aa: CASRSIRVGNEQFF
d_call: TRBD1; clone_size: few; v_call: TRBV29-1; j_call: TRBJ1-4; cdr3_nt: TGCAGCGTTGAGCGGACAGGACCTAGAGAACGGGCAACTAATGAAAAACTGTTTTTT; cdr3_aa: CSVERTGPRERATNEKLFF
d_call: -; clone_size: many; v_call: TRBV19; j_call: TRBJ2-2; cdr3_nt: TGTGCCAGTAGAGCCCAGGGGAGTCGCACCGGGGAGCTGTTTTTT; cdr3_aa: CASRAQGSRTGELFF
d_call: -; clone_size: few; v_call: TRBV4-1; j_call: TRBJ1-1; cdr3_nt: TGCGCCAGCAGCCAAGATATCGATACTGAAGCTTTCTTT; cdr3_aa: CASSQDIDTEAFF
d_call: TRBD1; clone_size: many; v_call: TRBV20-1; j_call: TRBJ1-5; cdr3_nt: TGCAGTGCCACAGGGGCCGATCAGCCCCAGCATTTT; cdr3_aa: CSATGADQPQHF
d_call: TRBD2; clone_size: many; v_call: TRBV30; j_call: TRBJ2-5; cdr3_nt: TGTGCCTGGAGAATACTAGCGGGGGAGGAGACCCAGTACTTC; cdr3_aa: CAWRILAGEETQYF
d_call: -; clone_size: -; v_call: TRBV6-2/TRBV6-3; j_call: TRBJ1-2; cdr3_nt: TGTGCCAGCAGGTATGGGGCCTATGGCTACACCTTC; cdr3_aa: CASRYGAYGYTF
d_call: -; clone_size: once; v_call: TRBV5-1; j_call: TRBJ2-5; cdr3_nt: TGCGCCAGCAGTTCAACCGGGCCCCAGGCCGAGACCCAGTACTTC; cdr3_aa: CASSSTGPQAETQYF
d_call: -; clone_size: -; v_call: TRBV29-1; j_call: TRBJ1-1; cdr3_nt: TGCAGCGTCGTCCTGAACACTGAAGCTTTCTTT; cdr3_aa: CSVVLNTEAFF
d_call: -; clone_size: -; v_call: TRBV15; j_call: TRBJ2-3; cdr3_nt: TGTGCCACCAGCAGGGGCCGGGGGTCCACAGATACGCAGTATTTT; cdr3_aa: CATSRGRGSTDTQYF
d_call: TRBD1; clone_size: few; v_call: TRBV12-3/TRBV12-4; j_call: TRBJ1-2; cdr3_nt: TGTGCCAGCAGATCCCCGGGACAGGGGGCTGGCTACACCTTC; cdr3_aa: CASRSPGQGAGYTF
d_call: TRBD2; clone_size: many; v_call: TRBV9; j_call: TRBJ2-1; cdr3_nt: TGTGCCAGCAGGGGGGGACCGGGACTAGCGGGGGGGGACAATGAGCAGTTCTTC; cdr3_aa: CASRGGPGLAGGDNEQFF
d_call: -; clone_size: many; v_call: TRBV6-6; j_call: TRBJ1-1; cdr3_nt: TGTGCCAGCAGTTATCAGCAGGGAAACACTGAAGCTTTCTTT; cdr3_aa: CASSYQQGNTEAFF
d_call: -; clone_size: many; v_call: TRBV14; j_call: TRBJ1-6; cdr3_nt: TGTGCCAGCAGCCCCACCAGACGGGATTCACCCCTCCACTTT; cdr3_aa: CASSPTRRDSPLHF
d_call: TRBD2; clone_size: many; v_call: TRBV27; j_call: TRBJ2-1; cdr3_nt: TGTGCCAGCAGTTCGACTAGCGGTAATGAGCAGTTCTTC; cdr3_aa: CASSSTSGNEQFF
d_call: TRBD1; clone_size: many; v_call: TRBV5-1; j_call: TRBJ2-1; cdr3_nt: TGCGCCAGCAGCCTCCGGACAGGCATCAATGAGCAGTTCTTC; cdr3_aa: CASSLRTGINEQFF
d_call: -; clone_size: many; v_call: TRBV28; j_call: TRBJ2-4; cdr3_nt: TGTGCCAGCAGTTCCCGGGACAAGCTACTAAGGGCCAAAAACATTCAGTACTTC; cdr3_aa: CASSSRDKLLRAKNIQYF